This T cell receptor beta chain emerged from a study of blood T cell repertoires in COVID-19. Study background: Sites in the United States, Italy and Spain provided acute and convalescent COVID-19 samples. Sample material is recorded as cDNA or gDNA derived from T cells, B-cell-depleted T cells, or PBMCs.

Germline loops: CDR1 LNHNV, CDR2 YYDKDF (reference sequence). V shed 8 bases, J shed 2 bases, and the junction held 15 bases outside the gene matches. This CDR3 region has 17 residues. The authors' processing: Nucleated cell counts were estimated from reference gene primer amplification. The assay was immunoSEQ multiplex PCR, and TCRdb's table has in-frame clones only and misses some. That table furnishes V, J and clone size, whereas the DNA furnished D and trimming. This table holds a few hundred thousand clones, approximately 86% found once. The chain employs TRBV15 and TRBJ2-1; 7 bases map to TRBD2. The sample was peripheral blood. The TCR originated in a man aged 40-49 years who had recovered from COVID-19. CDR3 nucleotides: TGTGCCACCGGAAAGGAAAGGGCGGGGGTTACCTACAATGAGCAGTTCTTC. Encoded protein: CATGKERAGVTYNEQFF.